These 18 T cell receptor beta chains came from one sample sequenced in a study of shared clonotypes between healthy human individuals. The repertoire was sequenced with immunoSEQ multiplex PCR; TCRdb's copy has only in-frame clones and lacks some. This sample has about 480,000 clones, with 60% to 80% found just once. Sequencing was done on a sample of PBMCs. The receptors stem from a woman aged 40 to 50 in good health. Some clones in this sample may be carry-over from other donors' samples.

The rearrangement links TRBV27 to TRBJ2-5, with a weak D call TRBD1 (6 bases). The J call may not be correct, given that the DNA end is closer to TRBJ2-7. This CDR3 region has 16 residues. CDR1 and CDR2 from the germline V gene are MNHEY and SMNVEV (reference sequence). This CDR3 reads CASSRSGTTSSYEQYF. Written as DNA, the CDR3 is TGTGCCAGCAGTCGATCTGGGACAACGAGCTCCTACGAGCAGTACTTC.

The chain carries TRBV11-3 and TRBJ2-2; the D gene is possibly TRBD1 (5 bases). The CDR3 covers 14 residues. Trimming shortened V by 2 bases and J by 2 bases, and 6 bases separated the two germline ends. From germline, CDR1 is SGHNT and CDR2 YENEEA. The CDR3: CASSLQGNTGELFF. CDR3 sequence (DNA): TGTGCCAGCAGCTTACAGGGTAACACCGGGGAGCTGTTTTTT.

The rearrangement uses TRBV2 and TRBJ2-5; D not resolved. This CDR3 comprises 12 residues. V lost 2 bases and J 5 bases, leaving 6 bases between the germline ends. From germline, CDR1 is SNHLY and CDR2 FYNNEI. CDR3 coding DNA: TGTGCCAGCAGTGAATTGGTGGAGACCCAGTACTTC. It codes for CASSELVETQYF.

For this clone: The sample carries other DNA sequences with the same CDR3. The V and J genes are TRBV5-4 and TRBJ1-1; possible D gene TRBD1, 6 bases. Germline V gene lookup returns CDR1 SGHNT and CDR2 YYREEE (reference sequence). CDR3 length equals 14 residues. V was shortened by 4 bases and J by 1 base, with 11 bases between the two germline ends. CDR3 residues: CASSQGQRNTEAFF. In DNA, the CDR3 is TGTGCCAGCAGCCAGGGGCAACGGAACACTGAAGCTTTCTTT.

This rearrangement joins TRBV4-2 to TRBJ2-6; D may be TRBD1 (6 bases). V lost 6 bases to trimming and J lost 0 bases, with 12 bases between them. In germline, CDR1 is LGHNA, CDR2 YNFKEQ. The CDR3 consists of 16 residues. This chain's CDR3 is CASRGTFSSGANVLTF. CDR3 sequence (DNA): TGTGCCAGCAGGGGGACATTTTCCTCTGGGGCCAACGTCCTGACTTTC.

For the CDR3, the DNA is TGTGCCAGCAGGCTTCCGGGGAGCAATCAGCCCCAGCATTTT. Translated: CASRLPGSNQPQHF. The chain couples TRBV28 to TRBJ1-5; unclear D gene. This CDR3 region has 14 residues. CDR1 and CDR2 from the germline V gene are MDHEN and SYDVKM. Trimming removed 6 bases from V and 1 base from J, with 10 bases in between.

This clone was picked up many times. The chain combines TRBV12-5 with TRBJ2-3, with 11 bases matching TRBD2. The CDR3 runs to 17 residues. Trimming at V came to 3 bases and at J to 5 bases, leaving 10 bases not matched to a gene. From germline, CDR1 is LGHNT and CDR2 FRNRAP. The CDR3 protein is CASGFAPTSGSVDTQYF. The CDR3 nucleotides are TGTGCTAGTGGTTTCGCCCCTACTAGCGGGAGTGTAGATACGCAGTATTTT.

The chain combines TRBV28 with TRBJ2-2; D unclear. The CDR3 runs to 13 residues. The V end lost 3 bases, the J end lost 6 bases, and 8 bases lay between the germline ends. The V gene's germline CDR1 is MDHEN and CDR2 SYDVKM. The CDR3 sequence is CASSFRLSGELFF. Here the CDR3 DNA reads TGTGCCAGCAGTTTTCGGCTATCCGGGGAGCTGTTTTTT.

The J gene is TRBJ2-3, the V gene TRBV25-1; D not resolved. V lost 1 base and J lost 2, with 10 bases in between. The germline V gene encodes CDR1 MGHDK and CDR2 SYGVNS. This CDR3 has 15 residues. CDR3 region: CASSESKFDTDTQYF. The CDR3 coding sequence is TGTGCCAGCAGTGAATCAAAGTTTGACACAGATACGCAGTATTTT.

The V and J genes are TRBV7-3 and TRBJ2-7; tentative D call: TRBD2 (6 bases). V was clipped by 2 bases and J by 7 bases, with 24 bases between them. There are 17 residues in the CDR3. Per the germline V gene, CDR1 is SGHTA and CDR2 is FQGTGA. CDR3 sequence reads: CASSLVAGGAISREQYF. CDR3 in DNA: TGTGCCAGCAGCTTAGTCGCCGGCGGGGCGATCTCTCGTGAGCAGTACTTC.

About this clone: Other DNA sequences of this sample code for an identical CDR3. The genes are TRBV5-1 and TRBJ2-1; perhaps TRBD2 as D (5 bases). CDR3 length: 12 residues. From germline, CDR1 is SGHRS and CDR2 YFSETQ. Trimming removed 3 bases at V and 6 bases at J, with 7 bases between. The CDR3 sequence is CASSWTSNEQFF. The CDR3 bases are TGCGCCAGCAGCTGGACTTCCAATGAGCAGTTCTTC.

This clone has a handful of counts. CDR3 protein: CASGASGGAYEQYF. CDR3 bases: TGTGCCAGCGGAGCTAGCGGCGGGGCCTACGAGCAGTACTTC. The rearrangement joins TRBV5-4 to TRBJ2-7, with TRBD2 matching 7 bases. The V segment lost 7 bases and the J segment 2 bases; nucleotides outside the gene matches: 9. CDR3 length equals 14 residues. Per germline, CDR1 SGHNT and CDR2 YYREEE (reference sequence).

The chain has TRBV4-1 and TRBJ2-7, with D maybe TRBD2 (6 bases). Trimming removed 2 bases at V and 3 bases at J, with 26 bases between. The CDR3 contains 19 residues. CDR1 and CDR2 from the germline V gene are MGHRA and YSYEKL. CDR3 amino acids: CASSQPIRGATKGGYEQYF. The CDR3 DNA is TGCGCCAGCAGCCAACCCATTAGGGGAGCGACTAAGGGAGGCTACGAGCAGTACTTC.

This clone occurred once. The genes are TRBV7-9 and TRBJ2-7; tentatively, D is TRBD1 (6 bases). CDR3 length: 14 amino acids. CDR1 and CDR2 (germline): SEHNR, FQNEAQ (reference sequence). With 5 bases removed from V and 2 bases from J, the gap between germline ends came to 13 bases. The CDR3 region is CASSRDRNTYEQYF. For the CDR3, the DNA is TGTGCCAGCAGCCGCGACAGGAACACCTACGAGCAGTACTTC. Based on the CDR3 plus reference TRBV7-9 and TRBJ2-7, the full variable domain is DTGVSQNPRHKITKRGQNVTFRCDPISEHNRLYWYRQTLGQGPEFLTYFQNEAQLEKSRLLSDRFSAERPKGSFSTLEIQRTEQGDSAMYLCASSRDRNTYEQYFGPGTRLTVT.

This chain connects TRBV5-8 to TRBJ2-1, with TRBD1 matching over 8 bases. After removal of 0 bases from V and 12 bases from J, the junction contained 5 bases not matched to a gene. The CDR3 is 13 residues long. In germline, CDR1 is SGHTS, CDR2 YDEGEE. The CDR3 loop reads CASSLGQGRRQFF. Written as DNA, the CDR3 is TGTGCCAGCAGCTTGGGACAGGGGCGAAGGCAGTTCTTC.

The rearrangement links TRBV11-2 to TRBJ2-4; D is ambiguous. Germline CDR1 SGHAT, CDR2 FQNNGV. The CDR3 contains 12 residues. V was cut by 2 bases and J by 6 bases, with 5 bases left in between. The DNA of the CDR3 is TGTGCCAGCAGCTTACGAAGAAACATTCAGTACTTC. Its protein product is CASSLRRNIQYF.

The genes are TRBV28 and TRBJ2-2, with 8 bases matching TRBD1. The germline V gene has CDR1 MDHEN and CDR2 SYDVKM. Trimming cost V 10 bases and J 5 bases; bases outside gene matches: 3. The CDR3 extends over 12 amino acids. CDR3 protein: CATHRGTGELFF. The CDR3 coding sequence is TGTGCCACCCACAGGGGGACCGGGGAGCTGTTTTTT. The full variable domain, with the rest looked up from reference TRBV28 and TRBJ2-2, is DVKVTQSSRYLVKRTGEKVFLECVQDMDHENMFWYRQDPGLGLRLIYFSYDVKMKEKGDIPEGYSVSREKKERFSLILESASTNQTSMYLCATHRGTGELFFGEGSRLTVL.

The genes are TRBV6-1 and TRBJ2-5, with 8 bases aligning to TRBD2. Unmatched junction bases numbered 6, after V lost 5 bases and J lost 1 base. Germline V gene sequence: CDR1 MNHNS, CDR2 SASEGT. This CDR3 is built from 15 residues. This chain's CDR3 is CASSMGSGGQETQYF. The CDR3 nucleotides are TGTGCCAGCAGTATGGGGAGCGGGGGCCAAGAGACCCAGTACTTC.